The clone carrying this TCR beta chain showed up just a few times. These data come from a study of T cells in Graves' hyperthyroidism and ophthalmopathy. The TCR beta CDR3 regions underwent amplification using RNA transcripts as the source. HTBI primers were the set used in a first-round RT-PCR of the TCR CDR3. TCRdb re-called the multiplex PCR reads through MiXCR, storing one row per CDR3 protein. The repertoire holds 550,000 to 850,000 distinct CDR3 sequences, approximately 19% seen once, with approximately 15% in the top ten. The CDR3 totals 15 residues. V dropped 6 bases and J dropped 3 bases, with 17 bases sitting between them.

The V call is TRBV12-3 or TRBV12-4, the J call TRBJ1-1; tentatively, D is TRBD1 (6 bases). Sequenced material: blood. This TCR was sampled from a woman in her 50s with Graves' hyperthyroidism that later progressed to Graves' ophthalmopathy. CDR3 DNA: TGTGCCAGCAGGTTGGGGGGCGCCGGGGACACTGAAGCTTTCTTT. This encodes CASRLGGAGDTEAFF.